This T cell receptor beta chain is drawn from a study of cytomegalovirus exposure and HLA in healthy donors. Losses at the gene ends were 10 bases for V and 2 bases for J; bases not matched to a gene: 9. CDR3 length: 14 residues. Germline CDR1 reads MDHEN; CDR2 reads SYDVKM. With 60 Vbeta and 13 Jbeta primers, the PCR was carried out. The table came from immunoSEQ multiplex PCR; TCRdb's copy has only in-frame clones and leaves some out. The table shows 110,000 or so clones, with 60% to 80% occurring only once. The clonotype originates from a man aged 18 to 30 in good health and CMV-seropositive. The chain is built from TRBV28 and TRBJ2-3; TRBD2 aligns across 7 bases. Source material: PBMCs. The CDR3 protein is CAIRGLAATDTQYF. CDR3 nucleotides: TGTGCCATCCGCGGGCTAGCGGCCACAGATACGCAGTATTTT. Using reference TRBV28 and TRBJ2-3 for the parts outside the CDR3, the full variable domain is DVKVTQSSRYLVKRTGEKVFLECVQDMDHENMFWYRQDPGLGLRLIYFSYDVKMKEKGDIPEGYSVSREKKERFSLILESASTNQTSMYLCAIRGLAATDTQYFGPGTRLTVL.